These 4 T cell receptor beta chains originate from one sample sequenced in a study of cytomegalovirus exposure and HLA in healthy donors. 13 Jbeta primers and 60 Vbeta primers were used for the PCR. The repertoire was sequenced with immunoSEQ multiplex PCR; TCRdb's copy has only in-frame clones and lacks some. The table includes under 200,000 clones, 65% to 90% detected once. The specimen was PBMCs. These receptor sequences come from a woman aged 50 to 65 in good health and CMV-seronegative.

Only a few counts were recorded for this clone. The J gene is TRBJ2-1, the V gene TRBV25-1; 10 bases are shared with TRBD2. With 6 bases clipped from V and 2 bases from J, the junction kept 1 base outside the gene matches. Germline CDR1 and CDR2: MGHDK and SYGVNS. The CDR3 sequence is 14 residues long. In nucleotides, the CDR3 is TGTGCCAGCAGGCTAGCGGGAGCCTACAATGAGCAGTTCTTC. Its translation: CASRLAGAYNEQFF. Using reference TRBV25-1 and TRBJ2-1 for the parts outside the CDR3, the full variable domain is EADIYQTPRYLVIGTGKKITLECSQTMGHDKMYWYQQDPGMELHLIHYSYGVNSTEKGDLSSESTVSRIRTEHFPLTLESARPSHTSQYLCASRLAGAYNEQFFGPGTRLTVL.

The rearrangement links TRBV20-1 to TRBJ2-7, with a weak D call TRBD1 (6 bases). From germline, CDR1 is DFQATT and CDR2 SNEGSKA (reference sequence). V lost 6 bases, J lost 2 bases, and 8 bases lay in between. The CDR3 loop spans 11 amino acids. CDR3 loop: CSATGTYEQYF. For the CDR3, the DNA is TGCAGTGCCACAGGGACCTACGAGCAGTACTTC.

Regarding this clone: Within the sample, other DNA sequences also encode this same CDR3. The CDR3 reads CASSLRTSGSGNEQFF. In DNA, the CDR3 is TGTGCCAGCTCACTTCGGACTAGCGGGAGTGGCAATGAGCAGTTCTTC. The V call is TRBV18, the J call TRBJ2-1; 13 bases are shared with TRBD2. The CDR3 spans 16 residues. Germline V gene data show CDR1 as KGHSH and CDR2 as LQKENI. Losses at the gene ends were 4 bases for V and 6 bases for J; bases not matched to a gene: 6.

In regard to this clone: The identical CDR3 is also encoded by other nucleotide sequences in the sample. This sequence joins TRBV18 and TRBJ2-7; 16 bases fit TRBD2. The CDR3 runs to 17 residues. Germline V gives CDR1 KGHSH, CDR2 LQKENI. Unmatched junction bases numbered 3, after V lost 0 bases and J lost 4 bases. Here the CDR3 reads CASSPPGLAGGPYEQYF. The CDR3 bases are TGTGCCAGCTCACCACCGGGACTAGCGGGAGGGCCGTACGAGCAGTACTTC.